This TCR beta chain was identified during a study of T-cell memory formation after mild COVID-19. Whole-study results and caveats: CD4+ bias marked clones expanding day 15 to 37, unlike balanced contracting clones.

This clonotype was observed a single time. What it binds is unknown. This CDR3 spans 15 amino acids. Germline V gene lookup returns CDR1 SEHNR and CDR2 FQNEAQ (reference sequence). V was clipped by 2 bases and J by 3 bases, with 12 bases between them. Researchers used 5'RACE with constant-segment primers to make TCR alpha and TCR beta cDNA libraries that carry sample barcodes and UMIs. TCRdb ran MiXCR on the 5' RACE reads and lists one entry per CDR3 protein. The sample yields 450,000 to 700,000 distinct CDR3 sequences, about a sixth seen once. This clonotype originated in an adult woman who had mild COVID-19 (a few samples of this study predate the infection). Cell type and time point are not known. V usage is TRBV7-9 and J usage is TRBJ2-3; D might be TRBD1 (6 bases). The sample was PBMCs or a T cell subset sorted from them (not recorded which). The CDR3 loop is CASSLPTGPTDTQYF. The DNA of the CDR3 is TGTGCCAGCAGCTTACCGACAGGCCCGACAGATACGCAGTATTTT.